The next 9 T cell receptor beta chains were all read from a single sample in a study of pediatric ulcerative colitis. TCRdb's copy holds only in-frame clones and misses some; the assay was immunoSEQ multiplex PCR. The data show about 64,000 clones, around 80% seen once. Sequencing was performed on blood. The source of these receptors is a boy aged 10-17 years with moderate ulcerative colitis.

The V gene is TRBV15, the J gene TRBJ2-6; D is undetermined. Per the germline V gene, CDR1 is LNHNV and CDR2 is YYDKDF (reference sequence). Trimming cost V 1 base and J 0 bases, with 16 bases left between them. This CDR3 is built from 19 residues. The CDR3 loop reads CATSRVKQSLSSGANVLTF. DNA for the CDR3: TGTGCCACCAGCAGAGTGAAACAGTCACTCAGCTCTGGGGCCAACGTCCTGACTTTC.

The chain joins TRBV19 to TRBJ2-7; D uncertain. The CDR3 covers 16 residues. Trimming pared 0 bases from V and 0 bases from J, leaving 12 bases between. Germline CDR1 reads LNHDA; CDR2 reads SQIVND (reference sequence). The CDR3 region has the DNA TGTGCCAGTAGTATAGAATTCAGCGCTACCTCCTACGAGCAGTACTTC. Its protein is CASSIEFSATSYEQYF.

The rearrangement links TRBV25-1 to TRBJ1-4; D is perhaps TRBD1 (5 bases). Trimming took 4 bases from V and 8 from J, leaving 17 bases between them. This CDR3 has 15 residues. Germline V gene lookup returns CDR1 MGHDK and CDR2 SYGVNS. The CDR3 sequence is CASSGGVLAQEKLFF. In DNA, the CDR3 is TGTGCCAGCAGTGGGGGGGTCCTTGCACAAGAAAAACTGTTTTTT.

V usage is TRBV6-5 and J usage is TRBJ1-1, with 8 bases fitting TRBD1. The germline gives CDR1 MNHEY, CDR2 SVGAGI. Trimming at V came to 4 bases and at J to 1 base, leaving 5 bases not matched to a gene. CDR3 length: 15 residues. CDR3 sequence: CASSFPGQANTEAFF. The CDR3 DNA sequence: TGTGCCAGCAGTTTCCCGGGACAGGCGAACACTGAAGCTTTCTTT.

The J gene is TRBJ2-1, the V gene TRBV9; 9 bases agree with TRBD2. The germline V gene has CDR1 SGDLS and CDR2 YYNGEE. The CDR3 runs 16 residues. V dropped 0 bases and J dropped 5; count of bases not matched to a gene: 6. The CDR3 loop reads CASSVVGLAGNNEQFF. The CDR3 DNA is TGTGCCAGCAGCGTAGTAGGTCTAGCGGGAAACAATGAGCAGTTCTTC.

V is TRBV7-8 and J is TRBJ2-7; TRBD1 matches 11 bases. CDR3 length: 16 amino acids. Germline V gene sequence: CDR1 SGHVS, CDR2 FQNEAQ. V was pared by 2 bases and J by 8 bases, with 11 bases of the junction left unmatched. This CDR3 reads CASSLIPGQGVAQQYF. CDR3 in DNA: TGTGCCAGCAGCTTAATCCCGGGACAGGGGGTTGCCCAGCAGTACTTC.

The chain couples TRBV4-1 to TRBJ2-2, with 9 bases fitting TRBD2. This CDR3 has 21 amino acids. CDR1 and CDR2 from the germline V gene are MGHRA and YSYEKL. V dropped 4 bases and J dropped 7; count of bases not matched to a gene: 25. The CDR3 region has the DNA TGCGCCAGCAGCCGAGAATTAACGCGGCTAGCGGGACGTACAGGGCTCGGGGAGCTGTTTTTT. Encoded protein: CASSRELTRLAGRTGLGELFF.

DNA for the CDR3: TGTGCCAGTAGAAAGGGATTCTCCTACAATGAGCAGTTCTTC. It translates to CASRKGFSYNEQFF. This rearrangement joins TRBV19 to TRBJ2-1; no definite D call. CDR3 length: 14 amino acids. Germline V gene sequence: CDR1 LNHDA, CDR2 SQIVND (reference sequence). V lost 6 bases to trimming and J lost 0 bases, with 9 bases between them. The variable domain in full, completed from reference TRBV19 and TRBJ2-1, reads DGGITQSPKYLFRKEGQNVTLSCEQNLNHDAMYWYRQDPGQGLRLIYYSQIVNDFQKGDIAEGYSVSREKKESFPLTVTSAQKNPTAFYLCASRKGFSYNEQFFGPGTRLTVL.

This clone was detected only a few times. This chain uses TRBV2 with TRBJ1-1; no definite D call. The CDR3 totals 15 residues. The germline V gene has CDR1 SNHLY and CDR2 FYNNEI. The V end lost 5 bases, the J end lost 1 base, and 14 bases lay between the germline ends. CDR3 loop: CASSLRPVTNTEAFF. The CDR3 bases are TGTGCCAGCAGTTTACGACCCGTAACGAACACTGAAGCTTTCTTT.